A selection of T cell receptor beta chains follows, all from one sample in a study of T cell changes during pregnancy in multiple sclerosis. The repertoire was sequenced with immunoSEQ multiplex PCR; TCRdb's copy has only in-frame clones and lacks some. Counted here are roughly 53,000 clones, almost 95% occurring once; the ten biggest clones make up about 0.69%. Sequencing used CD4+ T cells from peripheral blood mononuclear cells, obtained in the third trimester of pregnancy. The receptors were sampled from a female donor with multiple sclerosis, enrolled in a pregnancy study. CDR3s include the opening cysteine and the closing phenylalanine or tryptophan. D genes are given only for firm matches. Size is stated for part of the rows, as once, few or many counts, or as a class when the clone is expanded.

size | D | J | V | DNA | CDR3
- | - | TRBJ2-1 | TRBV19 | TGTGCCAGTAGTATTGATATACAGTTCAGTTCAGATGAGCAGTTCTTC | CASSIDIQFSSDEQFF
- | - | TRBJ1-5 | TRBV28 | TGTGCCAGCAGTTTCCTCAGGGGTGGGCCCGGGTATCGCAATCAGCCCCAGCATTTT | CASSFLRGGPGYRNQPQHF
- | - | TRBJ1-1 | TRBV6-1 | TGTGCCAGCAGTGCCAGGAAGAACACTGAAGCTTTCTTT | CASSARKNTEAFF
- | TRBD1 | TRBJ1-1 | TRBV6-1 | TGTGCCAGCAGTGAGGGCCCCCGGGACAGGGTAGCTTTCTTT | CASSEGPRDRVAFF
- | TRBD2 | TRBJ2-1 | TRBV9 | TGTGCCAGCAGCGCCGGGGTGGGGACTAGCGCCGACAATGAGCAGTTCTTC | CASSAGVGTSADNEQFF
- | TRBD1 | TRBJ1-2 | TRBV14 | TGTGCCAGCAGCCAAGCCTCGATCAGGGGGACTGGCTACACCTTC | CASSQASIRGTGYTF
- | - | TRBJ1-3 | TRBV6-1 | TGTGCCAGCAGTGAAGCGCGGGTCTACGGAAACACCATATATTTT | CASSEARVYGNTIYF
- | - | TRBJ1-1 | TRBV19 | TGTGCCAGTAGTATTCAAGGGCGGGTAGTGGATGCTTTCTTT | CASSIQGRVVDAFF
- | TRBD1 | TRBJ1-1 | TRBV6-5 | TGTGCCACCCGTGAGGTAGGACAGGGGAGCACTGAAGCTTTCTTT | CATREVGQGSTEAFF
- | - | TRBJ1-4 | TRBV15 | TGTGCCACCAGCAGAGACAGACAGCTTAATGAAAAACTGTTTTTT | CATSRDRQLNEKLFF
- | TRBD1 | TRBJ1-4 | TRBV19 | TGTGCCAGTAGTCGGACAGGGATCGAAAAACTGTTTTTT | CASSRTGIEKLFF
- | TRBD2 | TRBJ2-7 | TRBV27 | TGTGCCAGCAGTATTGGCCCTTTTAGCGGGAGTGGATACGAGCAGTACTTC | CASSIGPFSGSGYEQYF
- | - | TRBJ1-1 | TRBV12-5 | TGTGCTAGTGGTTTGGGACAGCCAAACACTGAAGCTTTCTTT | CASGLGQPNTEAFF
- | TRBD1 | TRBJ1-2 | TRBV6-6 | TGTGCCAGCAGTTCCACAGGGGGCGTGGAGCATGGCTACACCTTC | CASSSTGGVEHGYTF
- | - | TRBJ2-7 | TRBV7-9 | TGTGCCAGCAGCTTAGCCCAAACAGGGTCCGACTCCTACGAGCAGTACTTC | CASSLAQTGSDSYEQYF
- | - | TRBJ2-1 | TRBV19 | TGTGCCAGTAGTATAACAAGGGGTGAGCAGTTCTTC | CASSITRGEQFF
- | TRBD2 | TRBJ2-1 | TRBV7-2 | TGTGCCAGCAGCCGACTGGTTGGTAGCGGGTATAGCTCCTACAATGAGCAGTTCTTC | CASSRLVGSGYSSYNEQFF
- | - | TRBJ2-7 | TRBV29-1 | TGCAGCGTACGGACAGTTAACTCCTACGAGCAGTACTTC | CSVRTVNSYEQYF
- | - | TRBJ2-3 | TRBV19 | TGTGCCAGTAGGGCGGGGACCGCGGCAGATACGCAGTATTTT | CASRAGTAADTQYF
- | - | TRBJ2-6 | TRBV27 | TGTGCCAGCAGTATCCACAGGGGGGGAGTAGGCTCTGGGGCCAACGTCCTGACTTTC | CASSIHRGGVGSGANVLTF
once | TRBD2 | TRBJ2-1 | TRBV15 | TGTGCCACCAGCAGAAAAGGACTAGCGGGAGTTATCTACAATGAGCAGTTCTTC | CATSRKGLAGVIYNEQFF
- | TRBD1 | TRBJ2-1 | TRBV9 | TGTGCCAGCAGCGGACGACAGGGGAGAAGAGTCAATGAGCAGTTCTTC | CASSGRQGRRVNEQFF
- | - | TRBJ2-2 | TRBV7-7 | TGTGCTAGCAGCTTAGCGGTCAGGGGAAAGGCCGGGGAGCTGTTTTTT | CASSLAVRGKAGELFF
- | - | TRBJ1-5 | TRBV9 | TGTGCCAGCAGCGCGACAGGAGCTAGCAATCAGCCCCAGCATTTT | CASSATGASNQPQHF
- | - | TRBJ1-4 | TRBV14 | TGTGCCAGCAGCCCCCGGAGCCGTCGTGGAGAAAAACTGTTTTTT | CASSPRSRRGEKLFF
- | - | TRBJ2-7 | TRBV21-1 | TGTGCCAGCAGCCCCTTGGACAGGGACGAGCAGTACTTC | CASSPLDRDEQYF
- | - | TRBJ1-2 | TRBV28 | TGTGCCAGCAGTTTACCCGGGGGGCGGCTAGGATATGGCTACACCTTC | CASSLPGGRLGYGYTF
- | TRBD1 | TRBJ2-7 | TRBV19 | TGTGCCAGTAGTACCGGACAGGGCAACTACGAGCAGTACTTC | CASSTGQGNYEQYF
once | TRBD1 | TRBJ1-1 | TRBV6-5 | TGTGCCAGCAGTCCCCAGGGACAGCTGAACACTGAAGCTTTCTTT | CASSPQGQLNTEAFF
- | TRBD1 | TRBJ1-5 | TRBV6-1 | TGTGCCAGCAGTGAAGCGGGACAGAGCCGGACGCCCCAGCATTTT | CASSEAGQSRTPQHF
- | - | TRBJ2-7 | TRBV9 | TGTGCCAGCAGCCCGCCCGGAGGGAGTGACTACGAGCAGTACTTC | CASSPPGGSDYEQYF
- | TRBD2 | TRBJ2-3 | TRBV6-7 | TGTGCCAGCAGTCAGGCGGAGGTAGCGGGAGTGAGGGGTAGCACAGATACGCAGTATTTT | CASSQAEVAGVRGSTDTQYF
few | TRBD1 | TRBJ2-3 | TRBV4-2 | TGTGCCAGCAGCGCAACAGGGGGCGACGCAGATACGCAGTATTTT | CASSATGGDADTQYF
- | TRBD2 | TRBJ2-5 | TRBV7-8 | TGTGCCAGCAGCTTAGTACTAGCGGCCCAAGAGACCCAGTACTTC | CASSLVLAAQETQYF
few | - | TRBJ2-1 | TRBV28 | TGTGCCAGCACGGACTTCAATGAGCAGTTCTTC | CASTDFNEQFF
once | TRBD1 | TRBJ1-2 | TRBV6-4 | TGTGCCAGCAGTAAGGACAGGAACTATGGCTACACCTTC | CASSKDRNYGYTF
once | - | TRBJ1-1 | TRBV14 | TGTGCCAGCAGCCAGTGGGTCGGGGGAGGAGGGACTGAAGCTTTCTTT | CASSQWVGGGGTEAFF
- | - | TRBJ2-3 | TRBV5-1 | TGCGCCAGCAGCTTGGCCTTCGCGAGGGATACGCAGTATTTT | CASSLAFARDTQYF
- | - | TRBJ2-6 | TRBV6-1 | TGTGCCAGCGGGGCGGACCACTCTGGGGCCAACGTCCTGACTTTC | CASGADHSGANVLTF
- | TRBD2 | TRBJ2-1 | TRBV7-9 | TGTGCCAGCAGCGCGGGACTAGCGAGCCAGTTCTTC | CASSAGLASQFF
few | TRBD1 | TRBJ2-7 | TRBV7-9 | TGTGCCAGCAGCCCCGGACAGGGTAACTCCGAGCAGTACTTC | CASSPGQGNSEQYF
once | - | TRBJ2-7 | TRBV6-1 | TGTGCCAGCAGTGAACCTTACAGGAGCAGCTCCTACGAGCAGTACTTC | CASSEPYRSSSYEQYF
- | - | TRBJ1-1 | TRBV6-1 | TGTGCCAGCAGTGAAAGGCGGGGGGGAGGCACTGAAGCTTTCTTT | CASSERRGGGTEAFF
- | - | TRBJ2-7 | TRBV20-1 | TGCAGTGCTAGATTTACCTACGAGCAGTACTTC | CSARFTYEQYF
- | - | TRBJ2-5 | TRBV5-1 | TGCGCCAGCAGCTTGCTTAGGGGTGAGGAGACCCAGTACTTC | CASSLLRGEETQYF
once | - | TRBJ2-2 | TRBV18 | TGTGCCAGCTCAAAAGACAGGACCGGGGAGCTGTTTTTT | CASSKDRTGELFF
- | TRBD1 | TRBJ2-5 | TRBV5-4 | TGTGCCAGCAGCCCTCATGTGACAGGGGGCCTAGAGACCCAGTACTTC | CASSPHVTGGLETQYF
- | TRBD1 | TRBJ2-7 | TRBV7-9 | TGTGCCAGCAGCATTCGACAGGGGTTCGACGAGCAGTACTTC | CASSIRQGFDEQYF
- | TRBD1 | TRBJ1-1 | TRBV5-4 | TGTGCCAGCAGCCAGGACAGGACGGTTGAAGCTTTCTTT | CASSQDRTVEAFF
once | TRBD2 | TRBJ2-1 | TRBV27 | TGTGCCAGCAGTTTAGGTACTAGCGGGATCCTCTCCTACAATGAGCAGTTCTTC | CASSLGTSGILSYNEQFF
- | - | TRBJ2-5 | TRBV7-3 | TGTGCCAGCAGCTCCGGGACTGGGGAGGAGACCCAGTACTTC | CASSSGTGEETQYF
- | TRBD2 | TRBJ2-5 | TRBV5-1 | TGCGCCAGCAGTCCTAGCGGAGGTGGGGGCCAAGAGACCCAGTACTTC | CASSPSGGGGQETQYF
- | TRBD1 | TRBJ1-2 | TRBV6-5 | TGTGCCAGCAGTTACTCGTGGACAGGGGAGGGGTATGGCTACACCTTC | CASSYSWTGEGYGYTF
- | - | TRBJ2-3 | TRBV4-3 | TGCGCCAGCAGCCAAGATAGCGGAAGGACAGATACGCAGTATTTT | CASSQDSGRTDTQYF
once | TRBD1 | TRBJ1-2 | TRBV28 | TGTGCCAGCAGTTTAGGACAGGGAGGGTATGGCTACACCTTC | CASSLGQGGYGYTF
- | - | TRBJ1-4 | TRBV28 | TGTGCCAGCAGTCGGACACTTAGGGTAGGAGAAAAACTGTTTTTT | CASSRTLRVGEKLFF
- | - | TRBJ1-5 | TRBV6-1 | TGTGCCAGCATCAGACAGTTTTATAGCAATCAGCCCCAGCATTTT | CASIRQFYSNQPQHF
- | - | TRBJ2-1 | TRBV30 | TGTGCCTGGAGTCCCCGGGACAATGAGCAGTTCTTC | CAWSPRDNEQFF